The 7 T cell receptor beta chains presented below share a single source sample, sequenced in a study of resident and recirculating memory T cells in vitiligo (dated by TCRdb to 2016 to 2019). Library creation used the immunoSEQ multiplex PCR assay. Held by TCRdb, this immuneACCESS table contains in-frame sequences only and omits some clones. Under half of the omission traces to an unresolved V gene where checked; the cause of the rest is unknown. Present in this sample are roughly 40,000 clones, about nine tenths of which were seen just once. The top ten clones comprise 4.5% of the sample. Sequencing used blood. The receptors come from a male donor with vitiligo.

The chain is built from TRBV11-2 and TRBJ2-3, with TRBD2 identical over 7 bases. This CDR3 spans 17 amino acids. The germline CDR1 and CDR2 sequences are SGHAT and FQNNGV. The ends lost 0 bases at V and 1 base at J; junction bases unmatched: 7. DNA of the CDR3: TGTGCCAGCAGCTTAGATACCTCGGGAGGACGCACAGATACGCAGTATTTT. This codes for CASSLDTSGGRTDTQYF.

The chain joins TRBV27 to TRBJ1-5; 10 bases fit TRBD1. With 3 bases clipped from V and 10 bases from J, the junction kept 3 bases outside the gene matches. The CDR3 sequence is 13 residues long. CDR1 is MNHEY and CDR2 is SMNVEV in the germline V gene (reference sequence). The CDR3 region has the DNA TGTGCCAGCAGTTTGACAGGGGGCGGACCCCAGCATTTT. This sequence encodes CASSLTGGGPQHF.

J is TRBJ1-2 and V is TRBV30; 9 bases are shared with TRBD1. The CDR3 is made up of 12 amino acids. Looked up from germline, CDR1 is GTSNPN and CDR2 is SVGIG (reference sequence). Trimming at V came to 6 bases and at J to 4 bases, leaving 3 bases not matched to a gene. CDR3 sequence reads: CACPGQGYGYTF. Here the CDR3 DNA reads TGTGCCTGCCCGGGACAGGGCTATGGCTACACCTTC.

This chain uses TRBV6-6 with TRBJ1-2; D unclear. V was clipped by 6 bases and J by 3 bases, with 17 bases between them. This CDR3 contains 15 residues. The germline V gene has CDR1 MNHNY and CDR2 SVGAGI (reference sequence). The CDR3 reads CASRTRAGGDYGYTF. CDR3 coding DNA: TGTGCCAGCAGGACTCGGGCGGGAGGAGACTATGGCTACACCTTC.

The chain is built from TRBV6-5 and TRBJ2-2; TRBD2 matches 8 bases. The CDR3 extends over 14 amino acids. V shed 3 bases, J shed 6 bases, and the junction held 3 bases outside the gene matches. Germline V lookup: CDR1 MNHEY, CDR2 SVGAGI. CDR3 protein: CASSYGGGPGELFF. The CDR3 DNA sequence: TGTGCCAGCAGTTATGGCGGGGGGCCCGGGGAGCTGTTTTTT.

The chain joins TRBV21-1 to TRBJ2-7; the DNA was not compared with TRBD1, the D call given in the table. TRBV21-1 is a listed pseudogene. This CDR3 has 20 amino acids. The CDR3, as DNA: TGTGCCAGCAGCAAAGATACGTGGAAGGGGACAGGGGAAAACGGGTACGAGCAGTACTTC. Translated: CASSKDTWKGTGENGYEQYF.

This chain uses TRBV6-1 with TRBJ2-1; possible D gene TRBD2, 6 bases. Germline V gene lookup returns CDR1 MNHNS and CDR2 SASEGT. The CDR3 extends over 14 amino acids. Trimming took 3 bases from V and 4 from J, leaving 10 bases between them. CDR3 loop: CASSDSGGYNEQFF. CDR3 bases: TGTGCCAGCAGTGACTCCGGGGGTTACAATGAGCAGTTCTTC.